This T cell receptor beta chain was recovered during a study of blood T cells in healthy people across ages. This clonotype was observed many times. Its antigen is still unknown. The study's findings and limits: Lack of knowledge of donor CMV status possibly confounded expanded clonotype changes.

Through a sample-barcoded 5' primer and a J-beta primer mix, a second PCR was run for 7 to 11 cycles. TCRdb independently ran MiXCR on the 5' RACE reads; one entry per CDR3 protein. This table has 1.6 million or so distinct CDR3 sequences, roughly 32% appearing once. Trimming took 0 bases from V and 3 from J; bases not matched to a gene: 4. CDR1 is MGHRA, CDR2 YSYEKL, per germline. The CDR3 length is 15 residues. Samples had at least 7 million PBMCs isolated from them. What was sequenced was blood. This TCR came from a woman aged 25 to 39 in good health. The chain employs TRBV4-1 and TRBJ2-5; 7 positions match TRBD2. The CDR3 here is CASSQDGLAEETQYF. DNA for the CDR3: TGCGCCAGCAGCCAAGACGGGCTAGCGGAAGAGACCCAGTACTTC.